The clone carrying this TCR beta chain has only a few counts. Its antigen is as yet unknown. These data come from a study of spatial heterogeneity in lung cancer. Study information: Alpha-chain sequences were detected in numbers that were consistently lower than beta-chain sequences. Across the raw uncorrected reads, a unique TCR and UMI combination was observed, on average, more than ten times. Findings of the study overall: Tumoral mutation counts were tracked by counts of expanded intratumoral alpha and beta TCRs.

V lost 0 bases and J lost 4; bases outside the gene matches: 3. The CDR3 is made up of 14 amino acids. Germline V gives CDR1 DFQATT, CDR2 SNEGSKA (reference sequence). The library protocol tagged each TCR cDNA with a unique molecular identifier. TCRdb processed the 5' RACE reads anew with MiXCR; each CDR3 protein has one entry. This sample has about 27,000 distinct CDR3 sequences, with around 6.9% found just once. The time point is: sample taken at primary tumor resection. Whole RNA from tumor, nontumor lung or frozen PBMC was sequenced unsorted. The chain is built from TRBV20-1 and TRBJ1-5; 7 bases fit TRBD1. The clonotype comes from a male donor with early-stage non-small cell lung cancer. The starting material was lung tumor tissue, obtained at surgery. The CDR3 protein is CSAREGGANQPQHF. The CDR3 DNA is TGCAGTGCTAGAGAAGGGGGCGCGAATCAGCCCCAGCATTTT.